The clone carrying this TCR beta chain was recorded once. These data are taken from a study of blood T cell repertoires in COVID-19. Study information: COVID-19 samples, acute and convalescent, were from the United States, Italy and Spain. PBMCs, B-cell-depleted T cells, or T cells were the source of the cDNA or gDNA that made up the material.

Authors' analysis steps: Cell counts per sample came from amplifying reference gene primers. The data were produced by immunoSEQ multiplex PCR, yet TCRdb's version contains in-frame clones alone and is incomplete. For V, J and clone size, that table is used; D and trimming come from the DNA. Of approximately 200,000 clones in the sample, about 86% were seen once. Per germline, CDR1 MNHEY and CDR2 SMNVEV (reference sequence). V was clipped by 5 bases and J by 4 bases; unmatched bases: 24. This CDR3 contains 22 residues. The sample consisted of peripheral blood. This clonotype was obtained from a woman in her twenties or thirties with active or convalescent COVID-19. The chain uses TRBV27 and TRBJ1-3; 12 bases are a match to TRBD1. For the CDR3, the DNA is TGTGCCAGCAGTCACTCCTACTCAATGTCCCGGGACAGGGGGCGCGGGGGAAACACCATATATTTT. It yields the protein CASSHSYSMSRDRGRGGNTIYF.